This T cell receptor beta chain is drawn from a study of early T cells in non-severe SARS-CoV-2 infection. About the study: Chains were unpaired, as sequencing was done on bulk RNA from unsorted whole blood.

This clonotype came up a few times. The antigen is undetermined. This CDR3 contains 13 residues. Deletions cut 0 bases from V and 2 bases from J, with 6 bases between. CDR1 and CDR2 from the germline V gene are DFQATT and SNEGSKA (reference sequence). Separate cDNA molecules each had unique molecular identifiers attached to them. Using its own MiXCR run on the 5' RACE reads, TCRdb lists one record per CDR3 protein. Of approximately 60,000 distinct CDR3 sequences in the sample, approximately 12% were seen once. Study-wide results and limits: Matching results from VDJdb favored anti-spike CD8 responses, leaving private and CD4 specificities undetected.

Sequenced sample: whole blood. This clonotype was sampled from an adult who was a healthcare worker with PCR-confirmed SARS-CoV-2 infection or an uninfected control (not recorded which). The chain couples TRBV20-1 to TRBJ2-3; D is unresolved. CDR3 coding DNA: TGCAGTGCTAGAGATGTGTTCACAGATACGCAGTATTTT. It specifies CSARDVFTDTQYF.